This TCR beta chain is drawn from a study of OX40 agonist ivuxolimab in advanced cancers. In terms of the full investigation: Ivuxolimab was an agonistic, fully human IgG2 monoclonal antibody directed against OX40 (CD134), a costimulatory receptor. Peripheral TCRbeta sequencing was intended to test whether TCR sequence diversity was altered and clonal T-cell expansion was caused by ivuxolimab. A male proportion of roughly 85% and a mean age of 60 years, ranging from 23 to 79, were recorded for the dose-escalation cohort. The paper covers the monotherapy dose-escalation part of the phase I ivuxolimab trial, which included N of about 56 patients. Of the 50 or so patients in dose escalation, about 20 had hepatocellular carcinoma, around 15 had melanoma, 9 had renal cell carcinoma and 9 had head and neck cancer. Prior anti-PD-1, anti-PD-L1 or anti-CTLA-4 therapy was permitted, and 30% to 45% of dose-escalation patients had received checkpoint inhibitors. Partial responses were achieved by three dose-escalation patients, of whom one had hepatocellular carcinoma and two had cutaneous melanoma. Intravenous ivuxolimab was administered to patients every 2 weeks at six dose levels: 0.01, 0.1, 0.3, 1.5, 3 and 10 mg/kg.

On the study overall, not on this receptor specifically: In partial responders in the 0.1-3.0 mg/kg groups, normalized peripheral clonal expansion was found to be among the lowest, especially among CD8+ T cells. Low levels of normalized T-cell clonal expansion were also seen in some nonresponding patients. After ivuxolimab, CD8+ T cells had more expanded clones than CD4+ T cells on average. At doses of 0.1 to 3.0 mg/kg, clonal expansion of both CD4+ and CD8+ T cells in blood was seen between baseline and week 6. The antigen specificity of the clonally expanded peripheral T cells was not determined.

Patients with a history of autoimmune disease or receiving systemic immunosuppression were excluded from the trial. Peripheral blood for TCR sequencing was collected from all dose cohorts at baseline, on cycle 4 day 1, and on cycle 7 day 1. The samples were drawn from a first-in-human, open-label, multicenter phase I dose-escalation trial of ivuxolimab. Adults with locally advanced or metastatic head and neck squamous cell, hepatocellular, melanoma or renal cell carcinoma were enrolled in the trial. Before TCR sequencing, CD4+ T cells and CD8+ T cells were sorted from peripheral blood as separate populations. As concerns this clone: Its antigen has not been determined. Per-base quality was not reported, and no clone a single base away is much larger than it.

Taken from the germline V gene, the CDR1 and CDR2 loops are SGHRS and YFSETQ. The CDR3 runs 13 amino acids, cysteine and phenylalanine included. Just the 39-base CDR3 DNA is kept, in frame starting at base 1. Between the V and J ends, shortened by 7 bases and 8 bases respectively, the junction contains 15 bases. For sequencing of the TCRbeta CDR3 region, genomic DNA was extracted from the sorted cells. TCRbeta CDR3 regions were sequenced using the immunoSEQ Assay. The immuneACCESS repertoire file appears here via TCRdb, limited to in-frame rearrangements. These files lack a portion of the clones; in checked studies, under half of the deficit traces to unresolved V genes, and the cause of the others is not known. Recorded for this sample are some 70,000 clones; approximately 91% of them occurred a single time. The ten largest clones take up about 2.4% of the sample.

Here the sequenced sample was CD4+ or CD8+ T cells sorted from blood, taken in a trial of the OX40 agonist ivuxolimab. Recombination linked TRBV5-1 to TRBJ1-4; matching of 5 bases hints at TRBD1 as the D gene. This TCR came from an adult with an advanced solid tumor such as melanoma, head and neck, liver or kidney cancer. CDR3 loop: CASSEDTREKLFF. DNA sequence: TGCGCCAGCTCGGAGGACACGCGGGAAAAACTGTTTTTT.